These 12 T cell receptor beta chains were sequenced from one sample in a study of response to subunit inactivated influenza vaccine. Via MiXCR, TCRdb re-called the RT-PCR reads, giving one row per CDR3 protein. This sample has just over 300,000 distinct CDR3 sequences; about a fifth occur once, and the top ten carry 10% to 13%. Sequenced here: PBMCs from blood, sampled less than 22 months after vaccination. The receptor set was obtained from a man aged 50 to 69 who received an inactivated influenza vaccine.

This clonotype has just a few counts. The chain joins TRBV7-9 to TRBJ2-2; D not resolved. CDR3 length: 14 amino acids. V lost 3 bases and J lost 4, with 9 bases in between. Germline lookup yields CDR1 SEHNR and CDR2 FQNEAQ (reference sequence). DNA for the CDR3: TGTGCCAGCAGCTTTTGGGTCGGCACCGGGGAGCTGTTTTTT. Protein: CASSFWVGTGELFF.

This clonotype was recorded a few times. The gene calls are TRBV6-2 or TRBV6-3 and TRBJ2-7; D remains unclear. With 4 bases removed from V and 0 bases from J, the gap between germline ends came to 4 bases. Germline V lookup: CDR1 MNHEY, CDR2 SVGEGT. This CDR3 is built from 12 residues. The CDR3 loop is CASSWGSYEQYF. As DNA, the CDR3 is TGTGCCAGCAGTTGGGGCTCCTACGAGCAGTACTTC.

The chain combines TRBV7-8 with TRBJ2-7; 9 bases line up with TRBD1. V trimming: 5 bases; J trimming: 4 bases; junction bases outside the gene matches: 12. CDR3 size: 16 residues. From germline, CDR1 is SGHVS and CDR2 FQNEAQ. The CDR3 here is CASSTHPGTGRYEQYF. The CDR3 DNA reads as TGTGCCAGCAGCACCCACCCCGGGACAGGGAGGTACGAGCAGTACTTC.

The chain combines TRBV7-2 with TRBJ2-2, with 7 bases fitting TRBD1. CDR1 and CDR2 (germline): SGHTA, FQGNSA. Unmatched junction bases numbered 5, after V lost 3 bases and J lost 4 bases. The CDR3 spans 15 residues. CDR3 DNA sequence: TGTGCCAGCAGCTTGACAGGGAAGGGCACCGGGGAGCTGTTTTTT. Protein product: CASSLTGKGTGELFF. Drawing the rest from reference TRBV7-2 and TRBJ2-2, the complete variable domain is GAGVSQSPSNKVTEKGKDVELRCDPISGHTALYWYRQSLGQGLEFLIYFQGNSAPDKSGLPSDRFSAERTGGSVSTLTIQRTQQEDSAVYLCASSLTGKGTGELFFGEGSRLTVL.

The rearrangement joins TRBV6-2 or TRBV6-3 to TRBJ2-7; 8 bases align to TRBD1. The CDR3 is 15 amino acids. Germline V gene lookup returns CDR1 MNHEY and CDR2 SVGEGT. The V gene end was trimmed by 0 bases and the J gene end by 0 bases; junction bases not matched to a gene: 1. CDR3 region: CASSYSTGVSYEQYF. CDR3 coding DNA: TGTGCCAGCAGTTACTCGACAGGGGTCTCCTACGAGCAGTACTTC.

This chain uses TRBV11-2 with TRBJ1-3, with D possibly being TRBD1 (6 bases). The CDR3 contains 13 residues. V was trimmed by 4 bases and J by 6 bases, leaving 10 bases between them. Germline loops: CDR1 SGHAT, CDR2 FQNNGV. The CDR3 DNA sequence: TGTGCCAGCAGCTCCGGGACACCAAACACCATATATTTT. It yields the protein CASSSGTPNTIYF.

The CDR3 DNA follows: TGTGCCAGCAGCTTAAGGGGGGGCAGGAAGGCAAATTATGGCTACACCTTC. Encoded protein: CASSLRGGRKANYGYTF. The genes are TRBV7-2 and TRBJ1-2; a possible D gene is TRBD1 (6 bases). V dropped 2 bases and J dropped 5 bases, with 21 bases sitting between them. This CDR3 is built from 17 residues. From germline, CDR1 is SGHTA and CDR2 FQGNSA.

This clonotype was counted only a few times. This chain uses TRBV20-1 with TRBJ1-2, with a possible D match to TRBD1 (6 bases). The V gene lost 0 bases and the J gene lost 6 bases, with 14 bases spanning the gap. Germline V CDR1 and CDR2: DFQATT, SNEGSKA (reference sequence). The CDR3 extends over 14 amino acids. CDR3 bases: TGCAGTGCTAGAGATGGGGGCAGGGTGAATGGCTACACCTTC. It specifies CSARDGGRVNGYTF.

The chain links TRBV19 to TRBJ1-2; weak D call: TRBD1 (6 bases). Trimming shortened V by 6 bases and J by 3 bases, and 11 bases separated the two germline ends. CDR3 length: 13 amino acids. Germline CDR1 reads LNHDA; CDR2 reads SQIVND (reference sequence). The CDR3 coding sequence is TGTGCCAGTAGAGAACAGGGCCACTATGGCTACACCTTC. Translated: CASREQGHYGYTF. The variable domain in full, with the rest retrieved from reference TRBV19 and TRBJ1-2, is DGGITQSPKYLFRKEGQNVTLSCEQNLNHDAMYWYRQDPGQGLRLIYYSQIVNDFQKGDIAEGYSVSREKKESFPLTVTSAQKNPTAFYLCASREQGHYGYTFGSGTRLTVV.

The table lists this clonotype with a few counts. This chain joins TRBV12-3 or TRBV12-4 and TRBJ1-2, with D tentatively TRBD1 (5 bases). Between the trimmed V and J ends, which lost 1 base and 4 bases, there was a span of 19 bases. The CDR3 extends over 17 amino acids. In nucleotides, the CDR3 is TGTGCCAGCAGTTTAGAAGGGGTCAGCCTGGCTAGCTATGGCTACACCTTC. Translation gives CASSLEGVSLASYGYTF.

This clonotype was counted a few times. The V gene is TRBV24-1, the J gene TRBJ2-2; D not certain. V lost 4 bases, J lost 2 bases, and 4 bases lay in between. The CDR3 extends over 13 amino acids. Germline assignment: CDR1 KGHDR and CDR2 SFDVKD. This CDR3 is CATSEINTGELFF. The DNA of the CDR3 is TGTGCCACCAGTGAGATTAACACCGGGGAGCTGTTTTTT.

This clonotype was counted only a few times. The V gene is TRBV6-1, the J gene TRBJ1-6, with TRBD1 identical over 8 bases. Per the germline V gene, CDR1 is MNHNS and CDR2 is SASEGT. Trimming took 6 bases from V and 7 from J; bases not matched to a gene: 8. The CDR3 is made up of 15 amino acids. CDR3 residues: CASSPGGVGNSPLHF. The DNA for the CDR3 is TGTGCCAGCAGCCCAGGGGGCGTAGGGAATTCACCCCTCCACTTT.